These 32 T cell receptor beta chains share one sample of origin, sequenced in a study of shared clonotypes between healthy human individuals. Profiled with immunoSEQ multiplex PCR; TCRdb holds only in-frame clones, not every one. The sample carries about 230,000 clones, approximately 70% recorded once. Sequencing input: memory CD4+ T cells sorted from blood. Subset denoted: CD45RA-negative fraction. The receptors originated from a man aged 25-45 years in good health.

The CDR3 loop reads CASSVDGTSGSYEQYF. In DNA, the CDR3 is TGTGCCAGCAGCGTAGACGGGACTAGCGGCTCCTACGAGCAGTACTTC. The chain couples TRBV9 to TRBJ2-7; 11 nucleotides agree with TRBD2. After removal of 0 bases from V and 0 bases from J, the junction contained 2 bases not matched to a gene. Looked up from germline, CDR1 is SGDLS and CDR2 is YYNGEE. This CDR3 comprises 16 residues.

This chain uses TRBV20-1 with TRBJ2-7; D not resolved. From germline, CDR1 is DFQATT and CDR2 SNEGSKA (reference sequence). The CDR3 contains 11 residues. V was shortened by 2 bases and J by 7 bases, with 9 bases between the two germline ends. As DNA, the CDR3 is TGCAGTGCTAGACAGGCGAAAGAGCAGTACTTC. It encodes CSARQAKEQYF.

The chain employs TRBV28 and TRBJ1-1, with 9 positions matching TRBD1. Germline V gene data show CDR1 as MDHEN and CDR2 as SYDVKM. V lost 8 bases and J lost 5; bases outside the gene matches: 12. The CDR3 extends over 15 amino acids. The DNA for the CDR3 is TGTGCCAGCCACCAGATAACAGGGGGCCGGACTGAAGCTTTCTTT. The encoded protein is CASHQITGGRTEAFF.

The V call is TRBV10-1, the J call TRBJ2-1, with D tentatively TRBD1 or TRBD2 (7 bases each). V dropped 3 bases and J dropped 0 bases, with 24 bases sitting between them. This CDR3 comprises 20 residues. CDR1 and CDR2 from the germline V gene are WNHNN and SYGVQD (reference sequence). The CDR3 here is CASSDPKGRGGPSSYNEQFF. The DNA for the CDR3 is TGCGCCAGCAGTGATCCTAAGGGCAGGGGGGGGCCTAGCTCCTACAATGAGCAGTTCTTC.

The chain uses TRBV27 and TRBJ1-2, with D unresolved. V dropped 6 bases and J dropped 2 bases, with 16 bases sitting between them. CDR1 and CDR2 from the germline V gene are MNHEY and SMNVEV (reference sequence). CDR3 size: 15 residues. The CDR3 reads CASSPLPGLNYGYTF. For the CDR3, the DNA is TGTGCCAGCAGCCCCCTCCCAGGATTAAACTATGGCTACACCTTC.

This clone came up a few times. The chain joins TRBV9 to TRBJ2-5; 11 bases map to TRBD2. After removal of 2 bases from V and 1 base from J, the junction contained 4 bases not matched to a gene. Germline V gene data show CDR1 as SGDLS and CDR2 as YYNGEE. The length of the CDR3 is 16 residues. The CDR3 loop reads CASSVGTSGIQETQYF. CDR3 sequence (DNA): TGTGCCAGCAGCGTCGGGACTAGCGGTATCCAAGAGACCCAGTACTTC.

This clone was seen only a few times. CDR3 sequence: CASTLGEFKNYGYTF. DNA for the CDR3: TGTGCCAGCACCCTAGGGGAGTTCAAGAACTATGGCTACACCTTC. The chain recombines TRBV7-8 with TRBJ1-2, with D maybe TRBD1 (5 bases). The CDR3 sequence is 15 residues long. The germline V and J ends were trimmed by 7 bases and 2 bases, with 17 bases remaining between them. Germline-derived CDR1 and CDR2 are SGHVS and FQNEAQ.

The chain employs TRBV28 and TRBJ2-3, with 8 nucleotides matching TRBD1. The CDR3 loop spans 18 amino acids. Germline V gene sequence: CDR1 MDHEN, CDR2 SYDVKM. The V gene end was trimmed by 9 bases and the J gene end by 1 base; junction bases not matched to a gene: 18. The CDR3 sequence is CASSADRGGMPGTDTQYF. As DNA, the CDR3 is TGTGCCAGTTCCGCAGACAGGGGCGGTATGCCGGGCACAGATACGCAGTATTTT.

This clone was counted a few times. The chain is built from TRBV10-3 and TRBJ2-5, with D perhaps given as TRBD1 or TRBD2 (5 bases each). The CDR3 contains 13 residues. Germline V CDR1 and CDR2: ENHRY, SYGVKD. In DNA, the CDR3 is TGTGCGGGCGGTGGGGGAAAAGAAGAGACCCAGTACTTC. As protein: CAGGGGKEETQYF.

The rearrangement links TRBV5-4 to TRBJ2-7, with D perhaps matching TRBD2 (6 bases). The V end lost 0 bases, the J end lost 11 bases, and 21 bases lay between the germline ends. The CDR3 sequence is 15 residues long. The germline V gene has CDR1 SGHNT and CDR2 YYREEE (reference sequence). Written as DNA, the CDR3 is TGTGCCAGCAGCTTGGGCCAACAAAAAATAGCGGTAGAGTACTTC. Its translation is CASSLGQQKIAVEYF.

The gene calls are TRBV10-3 and TRBJ2-1; D gene ambiguous. Trimming stripped 0 bases from V and 3 bases from J, with 15 bases between. Germline loops: CDR1 ENHRY, CDR2 SYGVKD. CDR3 length: 17 amino acids. The CDR3 DNA reads as TGTGCCATCAGTGAGTCTGTGGCTGGGTTCCTCTACAATGAGCAGTTCTTC. Translation gives CAISESVAGFLYNEQFF.

A note on this clone: The sample holds other DNA sequences that translate to the same CDR3. This chain joins TRBV5-6 and TRBJ2-1; weak D call: TRBD2 (5 bases). This CDR3 contains 14 residues. Trimming shortened V by 4 bases and J by 0 bases, and 8 bases separated the two germline ends. Germline-derived CDR1 and CDR2 are SGHDT and YYEEEE. CDR3 region: CASSLRGSYNEQFF. The CDR3 bases are TGTGCCAGCAGCCTTCGGGGCTCCTACAATGAGCAGTTCTTC.

This chain connects TRBV18 to TRBJ2-3; no definite D call. The length of the CDR3 is 15 residues. The germline V gene has CDR1 KGHSH and CDR2 LQKENI. V lost 3 bases and J lost 2, with 12 bases in between. Here the CDR3 reads CASSPGGEDTDTQYF. The CDR3 nucleotides read TGTGCCAGCTCACCGGGCGGCGAGGACACAGATACGCAGTATTTT.

This clone has only a few counts. This rearrangement joins TRBV2 to TRBJ1-1, with D hard to call. Looked up from germline, CDR1 is SNHLY and CDR2 is FYNNEI. Trimming removed 2 bases from V and 5 bases from J, with 12 bases in between. The CDR3 has 14 amino acids. The CDR3 sequence is CASSELQLGTEAFF. CDR3 in DNA: TGTGCCAGCAGTGAACTACAGCTGGGGACTGAAGCTTTCTTT.

The chain combines TRBV6-6 with TRBJ2-7; perhaps TRBD2 as D (7 bases). V lost 6 bases to trimming and J lost 3 bases, with 12 bases between them. This CDR3 region has 13 residues. Looked up from germline, CDR1 is MNHNY and CDR2 is SVGAGI (reference sequence). The CDR3 spells CASSWGGLYEQYF. The CDR3 DNA reads as TGTGCCAGCAGCTGGGGGGGGCTCTACGAGCAGTACTTC.

The chain employs TRBV28 and TRBJ1-1; 7 positions match TRBD1. CDR3 length: 11 residues. From germline, CDR1 is MDHEN and CDR2 SYDVKM. The V gene end was trimmed by 3 bases and the J gene end by 8 bases; junction bases not matched to a gene: 0. The CDR3 DNA is TGTGCCAGCAGTTTGACAGGGGAAGCTTTCTTT. It yields the protein CASSLTGEAFF.

The gene calls are TRBV6-6 and TRBJ1-1; D is unresolved. Germline assignment: CDR1 MNHNY and CDR2 SVGAGI (reference sequence). V lost 2 bases and J 4 bases, leaving 8 bases between the germline ends. The CDR3 extends over 13 amino acids. DNA for the CDR3: TGTGCCAGCAGTTACGACCAGACCACTGAAGCTTTCTTT. This encodes CASSYDQTTEAFF.

The rearrangement joins TRBV18 to TRBJ1-2, with TRBD1 matching 10 bases. Unmatched junction bases numbered 7, after V lost 5 bases and J lost 10 bases. The CDR3 has 13 residues. Germline lookup yields CDR1 KGHSH and CDR2 LQKENI. The CDR3 DNA sequence: TGTGCCAGCTCAACAGCACGACAGGGGGCCTACACCTTC. Translating gives CASSTARQGAYTF.

The chain joins TRBV6-6 to TRBJ2-1; 9 bases line up with TRBD1. Trimming cost V 5 bases and J 2 bases; bases outside gene matches: 4. The CDR3 runs to 15 residues. Germline loops: CDR1 MNHNY, CDR2 SVGAGI (reference sequence). DNA for the CDR3: TGTGCCAGCAGTCCGGACAGGGGCCCCTACAATGAGCAGTTCTTC. Residues: CASSPDRGPYNEQFF.

The chain is built from TRBV20-1 and TRBJ2-3, with no clear D. The V and J ends lost 6 bases and 1 base respectively, with 5 bases between them. Germline V gene data show CDR1 as DFQATT and CDR2 as SNEGSKA (reference sequence). CDR3 size: 11 residues. The CDR3 region has the DNA TGCAGTGCACCCGGCACAGATACGCAGTATTTT. Residues: CSAPGTDTQYF.

This clone was seen a handful of times. This rearrangement joins TRBV10-3 to TRBJ1-2; 7 nucleotides match TRBD1. The junction had 3 bases not matched to a gene; V was cut back by 7 bases and J by 7 bases. The CDR3 covers 11 residues. Per the germline V gene, CDR1 is ENHRY and CDR2 is SYGVKD. The CDR3 DNA reads as TGTGCCATCACCACAGGGGTTGGCTACACCTTC. Encoded protein: CAITTGVGYTF.

The chain links TRBV7-2 to TRBJ2-3; 11 bases match TRBD2. Germline CDR1 reads SGHTA; CDR2 reads FQGNSA. V shed 2 bases, J shed 4 bases, and the junction held 2 bases outside the gene matches. The CDR3 contains 15 residues. The CDR3 loop is CASSLLAGGSDTQYF. The CDR3 DNA follows: TGTGCCAGCAGCTTACTAGCGGGAGGTTCAGATACGCAGTATTTT.

V usage is TRBV10-3 and J usage is TRBJ2-7; TRBD2 agrees at 9 bases. The CDR3 is 13 residues long. The germline gives CDR1 ENHRY, CDR2 SYGVKD. Trimming cost V 6 bases and J 5 bases; bases outside gene matches: 5. The CDR3 spells CAIRKREDHEQYF. In DNA, the CDR3 is TGTGCCATCAGGAAGCGGGAGGACCACGAGCAGTACTTC.

The chain employs TRBV7-2 and TRBJ1-3, with D possibly being TRBD1 (6 bases). This CDR3 has 15 amino acids. Trimming removed 5 bases from V and 4 bases from J, with 15 bases in between. Germline CDR1 and CDR2: SGHTA and FQGNSA. The CDR3 DNA sequence: TGTGCCAGCAGCCCTATACAGGGTATAGGAAACACCATATATTTT. Protein sequence: CASSPIQGIGNTIYF.

The J gene is TRBJ2-1, the V gene TRBV27; TRBD2 agrees at 14 bases. There are 18 residues in the CDR3. With 3 bases clipped from V and 6 bases from J, the junction kept 10 bases outside the gene matches. CDR1 and CDR2 (germline): MNHEY, SMNVEV (reference sequence). The CDR3 nucleotides are TGTGCCAGCAGTTTTCTGGGACTAGCGGGAGAGGGGGGCAATGAGCAGTTCTTC. This gives the protein CASSFLGLAGEGGNEQFF.

The chain links TRBV13 to TRBJ2-3, with D perhaps matching TRBD1 (5 bases). The V and J ends lost 8 bases and 3 bases respectively, with 15 bases between them. The germline V gene encodes CDR1 PRHDT and CDR2 FYEKMQ (reference sequence). CDR3 length equals 14 residues. In DNA, the CDR3 is TGTGCCAGCTTGAAAGGGGCGGTAACAGATACGCAGTATTTT. Amino acids: CASLKGAVTDTQYF.

This clone was seen only a few times. The V and J genes are TRBV19 and TRBJ2-4; weak D call: TRBD2 (6 bases). CDR1 is LNHDA and CDR2 is SQIVND in the germline V gene (reference sequence). This CDR3 region has 14 residues. V dropped 5 bases and J dropped 0 bases, with 8 bases sitting between them. CDR3 coding DNA: TGTGCCAGTAGTCAAGCGGGAGCCAAAAACATTCAGTACTTC. Translation gives CASSQAGAKNIQYF.

This clone appeared once. V gene TRBV5-6 combines with J gene TRBJ2-7; 7 bases map to TRBD1. V gave up 0 bases and J gave up 2 bases; unmatched junction bases: 17. CDR3 length equals 19 residues. Germline V gene lookup returns CDR1 SGHDT and CDR2 YYEEEE. The CDR3 region is CASSLAPFVAETGPYEQYF. CDR3 nucleotide sequence: TGTGCCAGCAGCTTGGCCCCGTTTGTCGCAGAGACAGGGCCCTACGAGCAGTACTTC.

This clone was counted a few times. J is TRBJ2-7 and V is TRBV25-1; D not resolved. Looked up from germline, CDR1 is MGHDK and CDR2 is SYGVNS. The CDR3 consists of 13 residues. Trimming pared 5 bases from V and 2 bases from J, leaving 10 bases between. CDR3 protein: CASSSNSAYEQYF. The CDR3 DNA reads TGTGCCAGCAGTTCTAACAGCGCCTACGAGCAGTACTTC.

Notes on this clone: Other DNA sequences in the same sample also yield this CDR3. The J gene is TRBJ2-7, the V gene TRBV11-2, with 7 positions matching TRBD1. CDR1 is SGHAT and CDR2 is FQNNGV in the germline V gene. The CDR3 is 15 amino acids. V trimming: 6 bases; J trimming: 3 bases; junction bases outside the gene matches: 11. CDR3 protein: CASSQQGRRYYEQYF. CDR3 nucleotide sequence: TGTGCCAGCAGTCAACAGGGGCGGAGGTACTACGAGCAGTACTTC.

The chain joins TRBV14 to TRBJ2-7, with unresolved D. From germline, CDR1 is SGHDN and CDR2 FVKESK. This CDR3 is 17 amino acids long. Trimming took off 1 base at V and 3 bases at J, with 19 bases between the two ends. The CDR3 nucleotides are TGTGCCAGCAGCCAAGGATCTAGATTTTCGACGCGCTACGAGCAGTACTTC. This gives the protein CASSQGSRFSTRYEQYF.

The V call is TRBV19, the J call TRBJ1-2, with unresolved D. This CDR3 region has 15 residues. CDR1 LNHDA and CDR2 SQIVND come from the germline V gene (reference sequence). Deletions cut 2 bases from V and 4 bases from J, with 14 bases between. The CDR3 is CASSINWVSGYGYTF. The CDR3 DNA sequence: TGTGCCAGTAGTATAAATTGGGTTTCGGGCTATGGCTACACCTTC. Combining the CDR3 with reference TRBV19 and TRBJ1-2 gives the whole variable domain DGGITQSPKYLFRKEGQNVTLSCEQNLNHDAMYWYRQDPGQGLRLIYYSQIVNDFQKGDIAEGYSVSREKKESFPLTVTSAQKNPTAFYLCASSINWVSGYGYTFGSGTRLTVV.